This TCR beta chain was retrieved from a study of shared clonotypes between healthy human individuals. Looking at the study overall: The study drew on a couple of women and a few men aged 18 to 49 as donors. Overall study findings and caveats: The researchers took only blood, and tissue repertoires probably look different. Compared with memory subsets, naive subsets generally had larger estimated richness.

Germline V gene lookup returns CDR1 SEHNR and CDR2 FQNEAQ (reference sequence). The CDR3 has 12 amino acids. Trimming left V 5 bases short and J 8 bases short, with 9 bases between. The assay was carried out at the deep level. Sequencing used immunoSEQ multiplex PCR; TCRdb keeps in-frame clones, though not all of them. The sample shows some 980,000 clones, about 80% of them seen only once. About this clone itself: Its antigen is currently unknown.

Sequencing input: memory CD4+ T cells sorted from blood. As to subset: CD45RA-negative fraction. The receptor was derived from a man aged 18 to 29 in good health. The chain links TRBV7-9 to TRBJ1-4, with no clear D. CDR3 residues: CASSRRGEKLFF. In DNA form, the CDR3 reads TGTGCCAGCAGCAGAAGAGGCGAAAAACTGTTTTTT.